This T cell receptor beta chain was recorded in a study of T-cell memory formation after mild COVID-19. Study details: TCR clusters were largely donor specific. Overall study results and limits: Among contracting clones, CD4+ were mainly CM/EM and CD8+ enriched in EMRA. Clones that shrank (day 15 to 85) were balanced CD4/CD8, whereas later expanders leaned CD4+.

The sample holds many counts of this clonotype. The antigen is undetermined. TCR alpha and TCR beta cDNA libraries carrying sample barcodes and UMIs came from 5'RACE with constant-segment primers. TCRdb ran MiXCR on the 5' RACE reads and lists one entry per CDR3 protein. Of about 45,000 distinct CDR3 sequences in the sample, roughly 9% were seen once. Sequenced input: PBMCs or a T cell subset sorted from them (not recorded which). The TCR originated in an adult woman who had mild COVID-19 (a few samples of this study predate the infection). Cell type and time point are not known.

CDR3 nucleotide sequence: TGCAGTGCTCCCCGCAGCCTACTCCAAGAGACCCAGTACTTC. It yields the protein CSAPRSLLQETQYF. This chain connects TRBV20-1 to TRBJ2-5, with D hard to call. The CDR3 has 14 residues. CDR1 and CDR2 from the germline V gene are DFQATT and SNEGSKA (reference sequence). Between the trimmed V and J ends, which lost 5 bases and 1 base, there was a span of 14 bases.